The 10 T cell receptor beta chains below come from one sample, sequenced in a study of shared clonotypes between healthy human individuals. Libraries were prepared by immunoSEQ multiplex PCR; TCRdb keeps only in-frame clonotypes and omits some of them. The sample has 2,500,000 or so clones; more than 80% are singletons. Sequencing was done on a sample of naive CD4+ T cells sorted from blood. Stated subset: CD45RA+ positively selected. All receptors come from a young man in good health.

The J gene is TRBJ1-6, the V gene TRBV27; 8 positions match TRBD1. In germline, CDR1 is MNHEY, CDR2 SMNVEV (reference sequence). Trimming took 4 bases from V and 6 from J; bases not matched to a gene: 8. The CDR3 loop spans 16 amino acids. The CDR3 nucleotides are TGTGCCAGCAGTTCGGAGCGACAGGGGCGTAATTCACCCCTCCACTTT. Its protein product is CASSSERQGRNSPLHF.

This rearrangement joins TRBV6-1 to TRBJ1-5, with D perhaps matching TRBD1 (5 bases). V was shortened by 6 bases and J by 7 bases, with 16 bases between the two germline ends. Per the germline V gene, CDR1 is MNHNS and CDR2 is SASEGT. This CDR3 contains 14 residues. The CDR3 region is CASRDTGLGQPQHF. In DNA form, the CDR3 reads TGTGCCAGCAGAGACACAGGTTTGGGGCAGCCCCAGCATTTT.

V gene TRBV19 combines with J gene TRBJ1-2, with unresolved D. The CDR3 runs to 15 residues. Germline V gene data show CDR1 as LNHDA and CDR2 as SQIVND (reference sequence). The germline V and J ends were trimmed by 1 base and 10 bases, with 19 bases remaining between them. In nucleotides, the CDR3 is TGTGCCAGTAGTATAGTGCCGGCTGCTGGACGGGACTACACCTTC. Residues: CASSIVPAAGRDYTF.

The J gene is TRBJ2-2, the V gene TRBV27; D unresolved. This CDR3 region has 16 residues. CDR1 MNHEY and CDR2 SMNVEV come from the germline V gene (reference sequence). Deletions cut 2 bases from V and 1 base from J, with 11 bases between. CDR3 residues: CASSLVGRWNTGELFF. CDR3 in DNA: TGTGCCAGCAGTTTAGTAGGCAGGTGGAACACCGGGGAGCTGTTTTTT.

The chain is built from TRBV5-5 and TRBJ1-2; a possible D gene is TRBD1 (6 bases). There are 15 residues in the CDR3. Trimming pared 3 bases from V and 2 bases from J, leaving 14 bases between. CDR1 and CDR2 from the germline V gene are SGHKS and YYEKEE (reference sequence). Here the CDR3 DNA reads TGTGCCAGCAGCTCAGCCTCCGGGACAAACTATGGCTACACCTTC. It translates to CASSSASGTNYGYTF.

This clone was observed a handful of times. The rearrangement joins TRBV6-1 to TRBJ1-1; 9 bases agree with TRBD1. This CDR3 spans 14 amino acids. J gave up 2 bases and V 5 bases, and 3 bases lay outside the gene matches. Per the germline V gene, CDR1 is MNHNS and CDR2 is SASEGT. Here the CDR3 DNA reads TGTGCCAGCAGTTGGACAGGGGTAAACACTGAAGCTTTCTTT. It translates to CASSWTGVNTEAFF.

This clone was detected only a few times. The chain couples TRBV4-1 to TRBJ2-1; 10 nucleotides match TRBD2. Looked up from germline, CDR1 is MGHRA and CDR2 is YSYEKL. V lost 5 bases and J lost 2; bases outside the gene matches: 3. The CDR3 extends over 15 amino acids. The CDR3 DNA is TGCGCCAGCAGCAGAGCGGGGGGGGCCTACAATGAGCAGTTCTTC. Protein: CASSRAGGAYNEQFF.

This clone was observed a single time. The V gene is TRBV5-1, the J gene TRBJ2-7, with 12 positions matching TRBD1. This CDR3 is 15 amino acids long. Germline V lookup: CDR1 SGHRS, CDR2 YFSETQ. The junction had 6 bases not matched to a gene; V was cut back by 4 bases and J by 4 bases. The CDR3 reads CASSPRDRGLYEQYF. CDR3 coding DNA: TGCGCCAGCAGCCCCAGGGACAGGGGGCTATACGAGCAGTACTTC.

About this clone: Other DNA sequences of this sample code for an identical CDR3. The rearrangement uses TRBV5-1 and TRBJ2-7; 8 bases map to TRBD1. CDR3 size: 14 residues. V dropped 1 base and J dropped 4; count of bases not matched to a gene: 4. Looked up from germline, CDR1 is SGHRS and CDR2 is YFSETQ. CDR3 loop: CASSLTGGPYEQYF. In nucleotides, the CDR3 is TGCGCCAGCAGCTTGACAGGGGGACCATACGAGCAGTACTTC.

This clone is a singleton in its sample. The rearrangement joins TRBV7-2 to TRBJ2-3; 12 bases are shared with TRBD2. CDR1 and CDR2 (germline): SGHTA, FQGNSA. The CDR3 is made up of 15 amino acids. J lost 5 bases, V lost 3 bases, and 3 bases had no gene match. DNA for the CDR3: TGTGCCAGCAGCTTCCGACTAGCGGGGGAAGATACGCAGTATTTT. Protein sequence: CASSFRLAGEDTQYF.